These 27 T cell receptor beta chains were sequenced from one sample in a study of T cells in Graves' hyperthyroidism and ophthalmopathy (dated by TCRdb to between 2018 and 2021). Receptors were amplified or captured by multiplex PCR. These reads were obtained on an Illumina HiSeq 2000. The TCR beta CDR3 regions were amplified from RNA transcripts. A first-round RT-PCR of the TCR CDR3 used the HTBI primer set with the Qiagen OneStep RT-PCR kit. Clones were called with MiXCR by TCRdb after fastp trimmed the public reads at Q25, and only in-frame beta chains were retained. Rows with one shared CDR3 protein collapse into an entry with the most common genes and DNA. This sample is represented by 450,000 to 650,000 distinct CDR3 sequences; about 20% of them were singletons. The ten largest make up about 25% of the sample. Sequenced input: blood. The receptors stem from a man younger than 35 with Graves' hyperthyroidism.

This clonotype was detected only a few times. The genes are TRBV10-3 and TRBJ2-7; D is unresolved. The CDR3 extends over 13 amino acids. The germline V gene encodes CDR1 ENHRY and CDR2 SYGVKD. The V end lost 4 bases, the J end lost 5 bases, and 12 bases lay between the germline ends. The chain's CDR3 is CAISASSLDEQYF. The CDR3 coding sequence is TGTGCCATCAGTGCATCATCTTTGGACGAGCAGTACTTC.

This clonotype came up many times. The chain couples TRBV5-1 to TRBJ2-5; 8 nucleotides align to TRBD1. V trimming: 2 bases; J trimming: 4 bases; junction bases outside the gene matches: 4. This CDR3 comprises 14 residues. Germline V gene sequence: CDR1 SGHRS, CDR2 YFSETQ. For the CDR3, the DNA is TGCGCCAGCAGCTTTGGACAGGGAAGAGAGACCCAGTACTTC. This sequence encodes CASSFGQGRETQYF.

The sample holds many counts of this clonotype. The chain is built from TRBV19 and TRBJ1-1, with a tentative D call TRBD1 (5 bases). CDR3 length: 15 amino acids. The germline V gene has CDR1 LNHDA and CDR2 SQIVND (reference sequence). V gave up 5 bases and J gave up 1 base, with 14 bases separating them. The CDR3 reads CASSATGSTNTEAFF. Written as DNA, the CDR3 is TGTGCCAGTAGTGCCACAGGATCCACGAACACTGAAGCTTTCTTT.

This chain links TRBV7-9 with TRBJ1-1, with 8 nucleotides matching TRBD1. V was clipped by 11 bases and J by 8 bases; unmatched bases: 1. This CDR3 comprises 9 residues. CDR1 is SEHNR, CDR2 FQNEAQ, per germline (reference sequence). The CDR3 spells CASGGEAFF. CDR3 in DNA: TGTGCCTCAGGGGGCGAAGCTTTCTTT.

This clonotype was counted only a few times. The chain combines TRBV19 with TRBJ1-6; no firm D call. Germline assignment: CDR1 LNHDA and CDR2 SQIVND (reference sequence). The V end was cut by 6 bases, the J end by 10 bases, with 13 bases between. This CDR3 spans 13 amino acids. CDR3 nucleotide sequence: TGTGCCAGTAGAGACGAGTCAAACTCACCCCTCCACTTT. This encodes CASRDESNSPLHF.

In its sample, this clonotype was seen many times. The genes are TRBV5-1 and TRBJ2-7; D gene uncertain. This CDR3 comprises 11 residues. V was shortened by 3 bases and J by 7 bases, with 8 bases between the two germline ends. CDR1 SGHRS and CDR2 YFSETQ come from the germline V gene. CDR3 sequence reads: CASSSTLEQYF. CDR3 DNA sequence: TGCGCCAGCAGCTCAACTCTGGAGCAGTACTTC. The whole variable domain, filled in from reference TRBV5-1 and TRBJ2-7, reads KAGVTQTPRYLIKTRGQQVTLSCSPISGHRSVSWYQQTPGQGLQFLFEYFSETQRNKGNFPGRFSGRQFSNSRSEMNVSTLELGDSALYLCASSSTLEQYFGPGTRLTVT.

This chain connects TRBV12-3 or TRBV12-4 to TRBJ2-5; D call uncertain. This CDR3 has 14 residues. V was shortened by 7 bases and J by 5 bases, with 17 bases between the two germline ends. The CDR3 loop is CASTLRSGIETQYF. The CDR3 DNA reads TGTGCCAGCACCTTACGTAGTGGAATTGAGACCCAGTACTTC.

The table lists this clonotype with many counts. This chain links TRBV2 with TRBJ2-2; D gene ambiguous. The CDR3 length is 10 residues. CDR1 is SNHLY, CDR2 FYNNEI, per germline. The DNA of the CDR3 is TGTGCTACTCGGGTCGGGGAGCTGTTTTTT. This codes for CATRVGELFF. The full variable domain, rest sourced from reference TRBV2 and TRBJ2-2, is EPEVTQTPSHQVTQMGQEVILRCVPISNHLYFYWYRQILGQKVEFLVSFYNNEISEKSEIFDDQFSVERPDGSNFTLKIRSTKLEDSAMYFCATRVGELFFGEGSRLTVL.

V is TRBV20-1 and J is TRBJ2-7; D is perhaps TRBD2 (7 bases). The V gene's germline CDR1 is DFQATT and CDR2 SNEGSKA (reference sequence). V lost 3 bases and J 3 bases, leaving 21 bases between the germline ends. This CDR3 contains 16 residues. The CDR3 loop reads CSASLAGAPWGYEQYF. CDR3 in DNA: TGCAGTGCTAGCTTGGCGGGGGCCCCTTGGGGCTACGAGCAGTACTTC.

The count of this clonotype is one. The chain links TRBV30 to TRBJ1-6, with D unresolved. V was shortened by 4 bases and J by 0 bases, with 16 bases between the two germline ends. The germline CDR1 and CDR2 sequences are GTSNPN and SVGIG (reference sequence). CDR3 length: 17 amino acids. The CDR3 here is CAWNSLGGSSYNSPLHF. CDR3 sequence (DNA): TGTGCCTGGAATTCTTTGGGAGGAAGCTCCTATAATTCACCCCTCCACTTT.

This clonotype was picked up many times. J is TRBJ1-5 and V is TRBV13; a possible D gene is TRBD1 (5 bases). The germline gives CDR1 PRHDT, CDR2 FYEKMQ (reference sequence). V was cut by 3 bases and J by 5 bases, with 11 bases left in between. CDR3 length equals 14 residues. CDR3 bases: TGTGCCAGCAGCTTCGGAGCCAGGGATCAGCCCCAGCATTTT. Its translation: CASSFGARDQPQHF.

J is TRBJ2-7 and V is TRBV11-2; no firm D call. From germline, CDR1 is SGHAT and CDR2 FQNNGV. V dropped 3 bases and J dropped 6 bases, with 6 bases sitting between them. The CDR3 loop spans 11 amino acids. CDR3 residues: CASSFSLEQYF. CDR3 in DNA: TGTGCCAGCAGCTTTTCTCTCGAGCAGTACTTC.

This clonotype appeared many times. V and J are TRBV6-1 and TRBJ1-2; TRBD1 matches at 12 bases. Germline V CDR1 and CDR2: MNHNS, SASEGT. With 6 bases clipped from V and 2 bases from J, the junction kept 7 bases outside the gene matches. The CDR3 loop spans 16 amino acids. For the CDR3, the DNA is TGTGCCAGCAGCCCGGGACAGGGGGCGTACAACTATGGCTACACCTTC. Translating it yields CASSPGQGAYNYGYTF.

This clonotype came up once. V usage is TRBV6-1 and J usage is TRBJ1-5; the D gene is possibly TRBD1 (6 bases). Looked up from germline, CDR1 is MNHNS and CDR2 is SASEGT. V lost 5 bases and J lost 7, with 24 bases in between. The CDR3 loop spans 17 amino acids. The CDR3 is CASSPQGEMGQGQPQHF. CDR3 bases: TGTGCCAGCAGTCCGCAAGGGGAAATGGGACAAGGACAGCCCCAGCATTTT.

This clonotype was counted at least ten times. The gene calls are TRBV28 and TRBJ1-5; the D is unclear. V lost 2 bases and J 3 bases, leaving 14 bases between the germline ends. In germline, CDR1 is MDHEN, CDR2 SYDVKM. The CDR3 contains 16 residues. The CDR3 coding sequence is TGTGCCAGCAGTTTACGGCAGGAAAAAATCAATCAGCCCCAGCATTTT. Protein sequence: CASSLRQEKINQPQHF.

This clonotype was recorded many times. The chain recombines TRBV27 with TRBJ2-7; D gene uncertain. CDR3 size: 14 residues. From germline, CDR1 is MNHEY and CDR2 SMNVEV (reference sequence). Between the trimmed V and J ends, which lost 6 bases and 1 base, there was a span of 13 bases. CDR3 DNA sequence: TGTGCCAGCAGATCCGCTAGGGAATCCTACGAGCAGTACTTC. Protein product: CASRSARESYEQYF.

This clonotype was counted at least ten times. The chain employs TRBV25-1 and TRBJ2-6; no firm D call. CDR1 and CDR2 (germline): MGHDK, SYGVNS. Trimming took off 4 bases at V and 2 bases at J, with 3 bases between the two ends. The CDR3 has 13 residues. The chain's CDR3 is CASSGPGANVLTF. The DNA of the CDR3 is TGTGCCAGCAGTGGTCCTGGGGCCAACGTCCTGACTTTC.

Only a few counts were recorded for this clonotype. The J gene is TRBJ1-1, the V gene TRBV4-1, with no clear D. Germline CDR1 and CDR2: MGHRA and YSYEKL. V was trimmed by 0 bases and J by 6 bases, leaving 8 bases between them. CDR3 length: 13 residues. The CDR3 DNA sequence: TGCGCCAGCAGCCAAGATGGGGAAGCTGAAGCTTTCTTT. Its protein is CASSQDGEAEAFF.

This clonotype appeared many times. The rearrangement uses TRBV4-1 and TRBJ1-5, with 11 bases fitting TRBD1. V lost 4 bases and J lost 7; bases outside the gene matches: 3. In germline, CDR1 is MGHRA, CDR2 YSYEKL. This CDR3 has 14 amino acids. The CDR3 protein is CASSPGDRGQPQHF. For the CDR3, the DNA is TGCGCCAGCAGCCCCGGGGACAGGGGGCAGCCCCAGCATTTT.

This clonotype was observed once. V gene TRBV12-3 or TRBV12-4 combines with J gene TRBJ2-1, with D possibly being TRBD1 or TRBD2 (5 bases each). This CDR3 has 14 amino acids. Trimming took off 3 bases at V and 8 bases at J, with 14 bases between the two ends. The CDR3 is CASSFLRGNYEQFF. The CDR3 bases are TGTGCCAGCAGTTTTTTGAGGGGCAATTATGAGCAGTTCTTC.

Comment on this clonotype: This may come from a read error, since a much larger clone is one base off. The chain joins TRBV2 to TRBJ2-7; 9 nucleotides agree with TRBD2. The CDR3 extends over 14 amino acids. CDR1 is SNHLY and CDR2 is FYNNEI in the germline V gene. Losses at the gene ends were 4 bases for V and 6 bases for J; bases not matched to a gene: 7. This CDR3 reads CASSGDSGGCEQYF. DNA of the CDR3: TGTGCCAGCAGTGGGGATAGCGGGGGCTGCGAGCAGTACTTC. The variable domain in full, with the rest retrieved from reference TRBV2 and TRBJ2-7, is EPEVTQTPSHQVTQMGQEVILRCVPISNHLYFYWYRQILGQKVEFLVSFYNNEISEKSEIFDDQFSVERPDGSNFTLKIRSTKLEDSAMYFCASSGDSGGCEQYFGPGTRLTVT.

This clonotype showed up many times. The V gene is TRBV15, the J gene TRBJ1-2, with 7 bases that match TRBD1. V dropped 4 bases and J dropped 5; count of bases not matched to a gene: 10. Germline assignment: CDR1 LNHNV and CDR2 YYDKDF (reference sequence). The CDR3 has 15 residues. The CDR3 reads CATSKTGVNIYGYTF. DNA for the CDR3: TGTGCCACCAGCAAAACAGGGGTTAATATTTATGGCTACACCTTC.

This clonotype has ten or more counts. This chain joins TRBV15 and TRBJ2-5; D call uncertain. Between the trimmed V and J ends, which lost 4 bases and 4 bases, there was a span of 7 bases. The CDR3 totals 12 residues. Per germline, CDR1 LNHNV and CDR2 YYDKDF (reference sequence). DNA for the CDR3: TGTGCCACCAGCACCAACGGAGAGACCCAGTACTTC. It specifies CATSTNGETQYF.

In this sample, this clonotype turned up many times. V is TRBV2 and J is TRBJ2-7, with D perhaps given as TRBD1 or TRBD2 (5 bases each). Germline assignment: CDR1 SNHLY and CDR2 FYNNEI. This CDR3 comprises 15 residues. V was cut by 4 bases and J by 9 bases, with 22 bases left in between. The DNA for the CDR3 is TGTGCCAGCAGTGGGGGGACGAACCCTTCTACGAGGCAGTACTTC. Its protein is CASSGGTNPSTRQYF.

This clonotype appeared many times. This chain connects TRBV7-9 to TRBJ1-1, with D perhaps matching TRBD1 (5 bases). The V gene's germline CDR1 is SEHNR and CDR2 FQNEAQ (reference sequence). Trimming took off 0 bases at V and 3 bases at J, with 8 bases between the two ends. The CDR3 has 14 amino acids. The CDR3 DNA sequence: TGTGCCAGCAGCTTAGCCGGGGGTTACACTGAAGCTTTCTTT. Protein product: CASSLAGGYTEAFF.

The chain has TRBV19 and TRBJ1-1, with no clear D. CDR1 and CDR2 (germline): LNHDA, SQIVND (reference sequence). This CDR3 contains 16 residues. V was clipped by 0 bases and J by 1 base, with 12 bases between them. In DNA, the CDR3 is TGTGCCAGTAGTATAGATCGACGGCCAACGAACACTGAAGCTTTCTTT. Residues: CASSIDRRPTNTEAFF.

The table lists this clonotype with a few counts. The chain employs TRBV5-1 and TRBJ1-3, with 7 bases that match TRBD1. CDR3 length: 15 amino acids. Germline loops: CDR1 SGHRS, CDR2 YFSETQ. J lost 0 bases, V lost 5 bases, and 5 bases had no gene match. The CDR3 loop is CASSRDSISGNTIYF. CDR3 nucleotides: TGCGCCAGCAGTCGGGACAGTATCTCTGGAAACACCATATATTTT.